This record looks at one T cell receptor beta chain sequence and its context. These data belong to a study of blood T cell repertoires in COVID-19. Study as a whole: COVID-19 samples collected from the United States, Italy and Spain covered acute and convalescent phases.

In the source study's methods: The assay estimated nucleated cells by amplifying reference gene primers. Using immunoSEQ multiplex PCR, the repertoire was profiled, and TCRdb retains in-frame clones only, with some absent. V, J and clone size are those of that table, while D and trimming were read from the DNA. Counted here are about 380,000 clones, approximately 77% occurring once; the ten biggest clones make up under 1.2%. The J segment lost 1 base and the V segment lost 0 bases, leaving 4 bases of the junction unmatched. In germline, CDR1 is SGHRS, CDR2 YFSETQ. The CDR3 loop spans 15 amino acids. Sequenced material: peripheral blood. The TCR was taken from a human donor with acute or convalescent COVID-19. The donor label of this sample is uncertain. The rearrangement joins TRBV5-1 to TRBJ2-7, with 7 nucleotides matching TRBD2. The CDR3 region is CASSLGIGGSYEQYF. For the CDR3, the DNA is TGCGCCAGCAGCTTGGGAATCGGGGGGTCCTACGAGCAGTACTTC.